This T cell receptor beta chain derives from a study of beta chain features in type 1 diabetes. In the study overall: Examined across all samples were about 99,000,000 sorted cells. Findings and limits, study-wide: Shortening of TCRB CDR3s, moderate but significant, appeared in all four CD4+ subsets of Type 1 diabetes patients. Across patients, naive, central memory and Treg TCRB repertoires exhibited apparently greater similarity than was observed across healthy donors.

On this clone itself: Its antigen is currently unknown.

Germline V gives CDR1 SGHVS, CDR2 FNYEAQ. J was trimmed by 3 bases and V by 5 bases; bases with no gene match: 4. This CDR3 region has 15 residues. TCRB transcripts that were expressed got sequenced, as all of the isolated RNA had been reverse transcribed. Mean read depth for naive, central memory and regulatory T cell samples was approximately 3.57 million reads. Here immunoSEQ multiplex PCR was the method, and the copy in TCRdb shows in-frame clones only, minus some. The sample includes 100,000 to 150,000 clones, less than 20% of them seen just once. CD4+ cells of the naive, central memory, regulatory and stem cell-like memory types were sorted via CD45RO/CCR7/CD25/CD127/CD95/CD27.

The sequenced sample consisted of central memory CD4+ T cells from blood. This receptor was identified in a man under 40 with type 1 diabetes. J is TRBJ1-4 and V is TRBV7-6; 9 bases line up with TRBD1. The CDR3 nucleotides are TGTGCCAGCAGCGTAAGACAGGGGGCTAATGAAAAACTGTTTTTT. It encodes CASSVRQGANEKLFF.